This T cell receptor beta chain is drawn from a study of monozygotic twins with inflammatory bowel disease. Whole-study findings and limits: Healthy co-twins exceeded IBD patients in TCRbeta diversity as measured by inverse Simpson. Different T cell subtypes could not be distinguished.

Germline values: CDR1 SGDLS, CDR2 YYNGEE. The CDR3 has 16 amino acids. Of note for this clonotype: What it binds is not known.

UMIs incorporating a 6-nucleotide sample barcode were appended by means of template switching. PCR of TCRalpha and TCRbeta cDNA was nested, with two rounds of approximately 17 and 9 cycles. No DNA is given; TCRdb re-called the 5' RACE reads and lists each CDR3 protein once. The specimen's table records about 160,000 distinct CDR3 sequences. This chain uses TRBV9 with TRBJ2-3. Sequencing used blood. The sequence came from a human donor with ulcerative colitis or Crohn's disease, or a healthy co-twin of an affected twin (not recorded which). The CDR3: CASSIEGRPVTDTQYF.